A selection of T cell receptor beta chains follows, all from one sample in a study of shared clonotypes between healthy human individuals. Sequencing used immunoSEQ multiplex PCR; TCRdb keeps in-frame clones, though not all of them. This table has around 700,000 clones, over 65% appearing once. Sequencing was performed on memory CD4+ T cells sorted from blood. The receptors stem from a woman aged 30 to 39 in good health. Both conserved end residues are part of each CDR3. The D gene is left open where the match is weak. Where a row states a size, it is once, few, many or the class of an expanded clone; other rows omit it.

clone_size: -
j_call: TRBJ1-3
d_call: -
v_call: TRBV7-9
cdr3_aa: CASSLDSRDGNTIYF
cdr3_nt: TGTGCCAGCAGCTTAGACAGTCGAGATGGAAACACCATATATTTT

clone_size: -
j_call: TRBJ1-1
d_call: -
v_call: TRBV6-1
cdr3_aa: CASEGEGDGGTEAFF
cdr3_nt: TGTGCCAGCGAAGGGGAGGGTGATGGAGGCACTGAAGCTTTCTTT

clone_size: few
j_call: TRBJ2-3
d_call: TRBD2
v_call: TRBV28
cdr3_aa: CASSFSGLAGGLSTDTQYF
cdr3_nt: TGTGCCAGCAGTTTCTCGGGACTAGCGGGAGGCCTTAGCACAGATACGCAGTATTTT

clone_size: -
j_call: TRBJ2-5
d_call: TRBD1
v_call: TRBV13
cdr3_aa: CASSLTGGQETQYF
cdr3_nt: TGTGCCAGCAGCTTGACAGGGGGCCAAGAGACCCAGTACTTC

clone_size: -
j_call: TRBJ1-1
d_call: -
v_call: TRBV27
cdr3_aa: CASSFLPDTEAFF
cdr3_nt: TGTGCCAGCAGTTTTCTCCCAGACACTGAAGCTTTCTTT

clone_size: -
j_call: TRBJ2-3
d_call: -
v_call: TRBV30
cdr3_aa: CAWRPGTWVASDTQYF
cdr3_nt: TGTGCCTGGAGACCCGGGACTTGGGTGGCCTCAGATACGCAGTATTTT

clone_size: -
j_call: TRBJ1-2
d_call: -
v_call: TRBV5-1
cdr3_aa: CASSLSPGTNYGYTF
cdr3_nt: TGCGCCAGCAGCTTAAGTCCAGGGACTAACTATGGCTACACCTTC

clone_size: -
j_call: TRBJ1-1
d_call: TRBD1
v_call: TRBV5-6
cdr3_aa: CASSYLDRVNTEAFF
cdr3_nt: TGTGCCAGCAGCTATCTGGACAGGGTGAACACTGAAGCTTTCTTT

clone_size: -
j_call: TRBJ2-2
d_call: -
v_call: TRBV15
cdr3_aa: CATSRDTETGYNTGELFF
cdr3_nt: TGTGCCACCAGCAGAGATACCGAGACAGGCTATAACACCGGGGAGCTGTTTTTT

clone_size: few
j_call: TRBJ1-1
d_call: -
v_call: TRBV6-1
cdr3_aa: CASSTGTTTEAFF
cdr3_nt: TGTGCCAGCAGCACCGGGACCACCACTGAAGCTTTCTTT

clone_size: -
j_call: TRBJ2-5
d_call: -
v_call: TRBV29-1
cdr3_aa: CSVDEGGRGETQYF
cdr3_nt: TGCAGCGTTGACGAGGGAGGTCGGGGAGAGACCCAGTACTTC

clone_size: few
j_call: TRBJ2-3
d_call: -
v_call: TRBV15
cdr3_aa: CATSREKKPTDTQYF
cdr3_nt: TGTGCCACCAGCAGAGAGAAGAAGCCCACAGATACGCAGTATTTT

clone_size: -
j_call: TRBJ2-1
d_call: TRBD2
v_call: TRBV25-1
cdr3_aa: CASSEGTSGTRSYNEQFF
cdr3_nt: TGTGCCAGCAGTGAAGGGACTAGCGGGACCCGCTCCTACAATGAGCAGTTCTTC

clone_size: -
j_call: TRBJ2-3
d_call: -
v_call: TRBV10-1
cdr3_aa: CASSVGGVSTDTQYF
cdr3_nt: TGCGCCAGCAGTGTCGGCGGGGTCAGCACAGATACGCAGTATTTT

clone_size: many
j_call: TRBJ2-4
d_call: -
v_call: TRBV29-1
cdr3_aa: CSVEGGTQNIQYF
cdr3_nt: TGCAGCGTTGAAGGGGGCACCCAAAACATTCAGTACTTC

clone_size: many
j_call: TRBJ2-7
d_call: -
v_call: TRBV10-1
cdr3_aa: CASSERTDYEQYF
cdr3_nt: TGCGCCAGCAGTGAAAGGACAGACTACGAGCAGTACTTC

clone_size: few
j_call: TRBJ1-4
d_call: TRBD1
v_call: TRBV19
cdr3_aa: CASSSRTGTVNEKLFF
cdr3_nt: TGTGCCAGTAGTAGCAGGACAGGGACGGTTAATGAAAAACTGTTTTTT

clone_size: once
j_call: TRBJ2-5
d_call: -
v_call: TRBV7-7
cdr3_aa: CASSPGRGETQYF
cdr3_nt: TGTGCCAGCAGCCCCGGTCGGGGGGAGACCCAGTACTTC

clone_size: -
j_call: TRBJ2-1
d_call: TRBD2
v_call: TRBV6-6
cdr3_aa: CASSYPQRESRDEQFF
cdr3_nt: TGTGCCAGCAGTTACCCCCAGCGGGAGAGTCGCGATGAGCAGTTCTTC

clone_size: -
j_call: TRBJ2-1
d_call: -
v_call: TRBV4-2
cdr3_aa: CASSPELFYNEQFF
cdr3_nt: TGTGCCAGCAGCCCTGAACTCTTTTACAATGAGCAGTTCTTC

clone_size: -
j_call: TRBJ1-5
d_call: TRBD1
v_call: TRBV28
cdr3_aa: CASRNTGEHQPQHF
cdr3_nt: TGTGCCAGCAGGAATACAGGGGAGCATCAGCCCCAGCATTTT

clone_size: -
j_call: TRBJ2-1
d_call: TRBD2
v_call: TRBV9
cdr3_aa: CASSTSGAYNEQFF
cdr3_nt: TGTGCCAGCAGCACAAGCGGGGCCTACAATGAGCAGTTCTTC

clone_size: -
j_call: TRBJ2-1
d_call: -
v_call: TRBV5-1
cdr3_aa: CASSHDSSSYNEQFF
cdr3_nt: TGCGCCAGCAGCCACGACTCGAGCTCCTACAATGAGCAGTTCTTC

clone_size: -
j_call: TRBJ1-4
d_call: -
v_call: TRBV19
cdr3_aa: CASSQSPGGGEKLFF
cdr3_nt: TGTGCCAGTAGCCAAAGCCCCGGAGGAGGCGAAAAACTGTTTTTT

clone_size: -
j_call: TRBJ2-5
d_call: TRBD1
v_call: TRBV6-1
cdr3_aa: CASRTTQGAMETQYF
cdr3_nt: TGTGCCAGCAGGACAACACAGGGGGCGATGGAGACCCAGTACTTC

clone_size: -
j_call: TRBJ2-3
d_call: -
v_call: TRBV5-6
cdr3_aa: CASSLYGLGTDTQYF
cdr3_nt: TGTGCCAGCAGCTTGTACGGGTTGGGCACAGATACGCAGTATTTT

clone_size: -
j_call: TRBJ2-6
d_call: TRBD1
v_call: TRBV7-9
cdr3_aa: CASSPGARGLFGANVPTF
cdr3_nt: TGTGCCAGCAGCCCCGGGGCAAGGGGGCTATTTGGGGCCAACGTCCCGACTTTC

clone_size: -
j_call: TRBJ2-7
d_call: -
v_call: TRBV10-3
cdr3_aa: CAISYGTGVGEQYF
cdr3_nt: TGTGCCATCAGTTATGGGACTGGGGTTGGGGAGCAGTACTTC

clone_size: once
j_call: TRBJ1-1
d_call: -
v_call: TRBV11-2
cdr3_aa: CASSLLGDTEAFF
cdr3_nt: TGTGCCAGCAGCTTATTGGGGGACACTGAAGCTTTCTTT

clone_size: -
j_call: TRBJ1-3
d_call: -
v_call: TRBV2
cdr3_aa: CASNWDRNTIYF
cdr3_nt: TGTGCCAGCAACTGGGATAGAAACACCATATATTTT

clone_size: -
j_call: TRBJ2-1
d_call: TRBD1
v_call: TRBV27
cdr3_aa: CASSGLQGSSYNEQFF
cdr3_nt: TGTGCCAGCAGTGGGTTACAGGGGAGCTCCTACAATGAGCAGTTCTTC

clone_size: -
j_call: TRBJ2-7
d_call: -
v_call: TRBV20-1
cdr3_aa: CSRARRHEQYF
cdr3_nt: TGCAGCCGGGCCCGCAGGCACGAGCAGTACTTC

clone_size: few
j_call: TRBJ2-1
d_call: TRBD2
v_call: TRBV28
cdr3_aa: CASSSSGLSSYNEQFF
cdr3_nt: TGTGCCAGCAGTTCTAGCGGCCTTAGCTCCTACAATGAGCAGTTCTTC

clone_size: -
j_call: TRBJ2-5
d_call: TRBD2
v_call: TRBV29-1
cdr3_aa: CSGRLAEETQYF
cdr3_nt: TGCAGCGGCCGACTAGCGGAAGAGACCCAGTACTTC

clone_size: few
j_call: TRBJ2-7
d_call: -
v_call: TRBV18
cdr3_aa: CASSPLLASEQYF
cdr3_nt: TGTGCCAGCTCACCACTTCTTGCGTCCGAGCAGTACTTC

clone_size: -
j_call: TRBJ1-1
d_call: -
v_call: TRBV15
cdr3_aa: CATSRDRGMNTEAFF
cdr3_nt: TGTGCCACCAGCAGAGATCGGGGCATGAACACTGAAGCTTTCTTT

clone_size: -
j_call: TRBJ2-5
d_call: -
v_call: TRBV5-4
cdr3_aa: CASSLGPGEETQYF
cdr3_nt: TGTGCCAGCAGCTTGGGTCCAGGGGAAGAGACCCAGTACTTC

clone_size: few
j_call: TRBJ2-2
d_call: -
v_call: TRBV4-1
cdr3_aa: CASSPLYTGELFF
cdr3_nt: TGCGCCAGCAGCCCCCTTTACACCGGGGAGCTGTTTTTT

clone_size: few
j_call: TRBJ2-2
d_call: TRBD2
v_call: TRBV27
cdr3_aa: CASQSIVVMAGGPGELFF
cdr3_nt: TGTGCCAGCCAGTCCATCGTCGTTATGGCGGGAGGGCCCGGGGAGCTGTTTTTT

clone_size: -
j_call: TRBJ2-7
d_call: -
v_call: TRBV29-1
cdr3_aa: CSVESGFGYEQYF
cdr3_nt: TGCAGCGTTGAGTCGGGTTTTGGATACGAGCAGTACTTC

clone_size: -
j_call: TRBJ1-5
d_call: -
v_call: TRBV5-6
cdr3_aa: CASSWWGYSNQPQHF
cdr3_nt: TGTGCCAGCAGCTGGTGGGGATATAGCAATCAGCCCCAGCATTTT

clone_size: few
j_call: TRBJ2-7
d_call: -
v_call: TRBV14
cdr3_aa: CASSQGGTPPDYEQYF
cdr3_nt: TGTGCCAGCAGCCAAGGAGGCACACCCCCCGACTACGAGCAGTACTTC

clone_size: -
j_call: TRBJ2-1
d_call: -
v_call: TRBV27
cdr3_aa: CASSLRRQYNEQFF
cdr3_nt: TGTGCCAGCAGTTTAAGGAGGCAGTACAATGAGCAGTTCTTC

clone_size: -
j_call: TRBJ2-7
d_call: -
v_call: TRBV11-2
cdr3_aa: CASSLGYLTYEQYF
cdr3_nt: TGTGCCAGCAGCTTGGGATATTTAACCTACGAGCAGTACTTC

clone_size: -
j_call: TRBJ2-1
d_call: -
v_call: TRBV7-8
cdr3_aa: CASSLQLTGREKGSYNEQFF
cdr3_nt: TGTGCCAGCAGCTTACAATTGACGGGCCGGGAGAAAGGGTCCTACAATGAGCAGTTCTTC

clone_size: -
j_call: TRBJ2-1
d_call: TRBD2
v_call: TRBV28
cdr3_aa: CASSLRAGANEQFF
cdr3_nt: TGTGCCAGCAGTTTACGGGCGGGAGCCAATGAGCAGTTCTTC

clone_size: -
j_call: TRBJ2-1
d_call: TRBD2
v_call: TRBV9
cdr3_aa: CASSVAGVINEQFF
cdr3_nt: TGTGCCAGCAGCGTTGCGGGAGTTATAAATGAGCAGTTCTTC

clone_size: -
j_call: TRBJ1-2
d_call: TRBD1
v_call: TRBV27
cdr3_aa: CASSSTGTGGLLVGYTF
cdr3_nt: TGTGCCAGCAGCTCTACCGGGACAGGGGGCCTCTTAGTGGGCTACACCTTC

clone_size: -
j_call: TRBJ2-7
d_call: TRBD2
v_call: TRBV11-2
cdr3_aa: CASSPLAGGEQYF
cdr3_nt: TGTGCCAGCAGCCCGTTAGCGGGAGGCGAGCAGTACTTC

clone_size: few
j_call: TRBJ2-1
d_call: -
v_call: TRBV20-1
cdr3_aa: CSASRTDEQFF
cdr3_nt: TGCAGTGCTAGCCGTACCGATGAGCAGTTCTTC

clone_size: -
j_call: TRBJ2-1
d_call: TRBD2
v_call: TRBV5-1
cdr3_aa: CASSRLAGGPNEQFF
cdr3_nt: TGCGCCAGCAGCCGACTAGCGGGAGGGCCCAATGAGCAGTTCTTC